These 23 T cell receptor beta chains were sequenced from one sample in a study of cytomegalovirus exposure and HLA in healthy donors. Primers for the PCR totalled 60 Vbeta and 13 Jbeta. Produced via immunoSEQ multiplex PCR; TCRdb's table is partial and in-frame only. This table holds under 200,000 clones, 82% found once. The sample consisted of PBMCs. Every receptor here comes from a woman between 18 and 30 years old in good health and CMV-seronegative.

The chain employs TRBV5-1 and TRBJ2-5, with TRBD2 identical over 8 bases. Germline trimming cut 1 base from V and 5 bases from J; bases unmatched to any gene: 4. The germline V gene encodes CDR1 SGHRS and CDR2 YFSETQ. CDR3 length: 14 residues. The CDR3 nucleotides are TGCGCCAGCAGCTTGTATGGCGGGAGGGAGACCCAGTACTTC. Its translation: CASSLYGGRETQYF.

This chain's CDR3 is CASSQPMGKERVDTQYF. Written as DNA, the CDR3 is TGTGCCAGCAGCCAACCCATGGGCAAAGAGAGGGTGGATACGCAGTATTTT. The V and J genes are TRBV4-2 and TRBJ2-3; possibly TRBD2 for D (5 bases). This CDR3 is built from 17 residues. V lost 2 bases and J lost 6, with 21 bases in between. The germline gives CDR1 LGHNA, CDR2 YNFKEQ.

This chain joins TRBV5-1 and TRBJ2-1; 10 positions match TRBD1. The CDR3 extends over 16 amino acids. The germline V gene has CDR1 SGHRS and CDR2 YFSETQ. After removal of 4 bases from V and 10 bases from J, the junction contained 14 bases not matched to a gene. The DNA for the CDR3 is TGCGCCAGCAGCCCCGGGACAGGGGCTCTAAAATTCGAGCAGTTCTTC. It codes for CASSPGTGALKFEQFF.

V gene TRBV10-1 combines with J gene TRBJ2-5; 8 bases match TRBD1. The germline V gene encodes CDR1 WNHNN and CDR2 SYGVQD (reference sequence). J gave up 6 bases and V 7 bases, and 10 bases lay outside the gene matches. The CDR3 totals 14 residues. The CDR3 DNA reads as TGCGCCAGCACTTGGCAGGGGGCAGATCAGACCCAGTACTTC. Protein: CASTWQGADQTQYF.

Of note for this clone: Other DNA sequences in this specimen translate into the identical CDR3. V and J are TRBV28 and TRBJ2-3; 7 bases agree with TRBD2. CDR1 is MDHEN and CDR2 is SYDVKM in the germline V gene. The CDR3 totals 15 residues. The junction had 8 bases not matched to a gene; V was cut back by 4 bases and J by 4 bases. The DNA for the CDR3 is TGTGCCAGCAGTTCCCTAGCGGTGGGGCCAGATACGCAGTATTTT. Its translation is CASSSLAVGPDTQYF.

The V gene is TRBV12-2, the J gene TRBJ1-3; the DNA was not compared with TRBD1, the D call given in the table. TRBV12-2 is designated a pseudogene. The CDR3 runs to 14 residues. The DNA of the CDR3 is TGTGCAAGCCTTCACCGACAGACTGGAAACACCATATATTTT. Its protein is CASLHRQTGNTIYF.

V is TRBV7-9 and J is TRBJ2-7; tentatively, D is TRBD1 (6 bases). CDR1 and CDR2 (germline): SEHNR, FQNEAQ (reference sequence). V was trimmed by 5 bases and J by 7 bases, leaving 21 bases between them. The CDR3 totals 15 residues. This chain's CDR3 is CASSPPGRGVWEQYF. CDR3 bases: TGTGCCAGCAGCCCGCCGGGCAGGGGTGTTTGGGAGCAGTACTTC.

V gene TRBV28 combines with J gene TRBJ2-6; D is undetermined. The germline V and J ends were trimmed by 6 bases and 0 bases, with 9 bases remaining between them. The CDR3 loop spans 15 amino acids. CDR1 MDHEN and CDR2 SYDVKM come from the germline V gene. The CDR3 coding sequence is TGTGCCAGCAGGTACAGCCGCTCTGGGGCCAACGTCCTGACTTTC. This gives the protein CASRYSRSGANVLTF.

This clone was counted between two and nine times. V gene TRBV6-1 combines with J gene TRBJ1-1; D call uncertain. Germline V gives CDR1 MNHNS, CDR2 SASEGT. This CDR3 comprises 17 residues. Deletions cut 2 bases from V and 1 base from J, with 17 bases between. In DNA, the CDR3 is TGTGCCAGCAGTGAATCTGGATTGGGCTCTCCGAACACTGAAGCTTTCTTT. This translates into CASSESGLGSPNTEAFF.

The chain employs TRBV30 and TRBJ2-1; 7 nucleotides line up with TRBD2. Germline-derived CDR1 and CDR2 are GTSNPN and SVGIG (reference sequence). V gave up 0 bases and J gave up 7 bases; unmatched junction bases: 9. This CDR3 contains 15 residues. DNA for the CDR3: TGTGCCTGGAGTGTACTGGCGGGAGCTGGGAATGAGCAGTTCTTC. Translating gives CAWSVLAGAGNEQFF. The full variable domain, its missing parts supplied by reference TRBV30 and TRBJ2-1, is SQTIHQWPATLVQPVGSPLSLECTVEGTSNPNLYWYRQAAGRGLQLLFYSVGIGQISSEVPQNLSASRPQDRQFILSSKKLLLSDSGFYLCAWSVLAGAGNEQFFGPGTRLTVL.

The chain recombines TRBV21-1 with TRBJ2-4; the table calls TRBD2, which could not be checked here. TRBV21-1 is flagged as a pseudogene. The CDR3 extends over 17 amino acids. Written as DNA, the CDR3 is TGTGCCAGCACCAAGGGAACTAGCGAGGGATTTAAAAACATTCAGTACTTC. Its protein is CASTKGTSEGFKNIQYF.

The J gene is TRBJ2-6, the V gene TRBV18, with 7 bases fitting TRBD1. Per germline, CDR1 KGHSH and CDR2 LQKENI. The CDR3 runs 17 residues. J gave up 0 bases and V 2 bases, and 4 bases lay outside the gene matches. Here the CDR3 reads CASSPEGATSGANVLTF. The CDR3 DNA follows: TGTGCCAGCTCACCAGAGGGGGCAACCTCTGGGGCCAACGTCCTGACTTTC. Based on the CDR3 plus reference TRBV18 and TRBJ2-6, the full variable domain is NAGVMQNPRHLVRRRGQEARLRCSPMKGHSHVYWYRQLPEEGLKFMVYLQKENIIDESGMPKERFSAEFPKEGPSILRIQQVVRGDSAAYFCASSPEGATSGANVLTFGAGSRLTVL.

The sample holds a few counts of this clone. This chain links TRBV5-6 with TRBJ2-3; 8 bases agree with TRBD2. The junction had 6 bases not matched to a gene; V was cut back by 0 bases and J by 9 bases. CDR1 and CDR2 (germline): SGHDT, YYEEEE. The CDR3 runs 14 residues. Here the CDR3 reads CASSLGLAGGTQYF. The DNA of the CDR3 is TGTGCCAGCAGCTTGGGGCTAGCGGGCGGAACGCAGTATTTT.

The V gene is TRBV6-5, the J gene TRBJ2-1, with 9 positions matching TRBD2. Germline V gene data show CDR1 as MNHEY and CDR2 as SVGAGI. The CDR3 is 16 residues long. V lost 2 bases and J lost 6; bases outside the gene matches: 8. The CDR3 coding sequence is TGTGCCAGCAGTTACGATGGGCTAGCGGGAATCAATGAGCAGTTCTTC. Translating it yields CASSYDGLAGINEQFF.

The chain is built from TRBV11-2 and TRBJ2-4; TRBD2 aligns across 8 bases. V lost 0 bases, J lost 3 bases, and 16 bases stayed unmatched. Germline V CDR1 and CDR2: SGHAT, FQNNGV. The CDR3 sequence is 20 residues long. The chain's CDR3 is CASSLDTVLREEWDKNIQYF. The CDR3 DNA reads TGTGCCAGCAGCTTAGATACGGTCCTGCGGGAGGAATGGGACAAAAACATTCAGTACTTC.

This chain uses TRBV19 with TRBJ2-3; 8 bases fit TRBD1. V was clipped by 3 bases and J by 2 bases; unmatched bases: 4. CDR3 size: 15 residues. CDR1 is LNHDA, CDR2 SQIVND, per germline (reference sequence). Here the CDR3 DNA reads TGTGCCAGTAGTATCCAGGGGGCAGTCACAGATACGCAGTATTTT. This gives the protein CASSIQGAVTDTQYF.

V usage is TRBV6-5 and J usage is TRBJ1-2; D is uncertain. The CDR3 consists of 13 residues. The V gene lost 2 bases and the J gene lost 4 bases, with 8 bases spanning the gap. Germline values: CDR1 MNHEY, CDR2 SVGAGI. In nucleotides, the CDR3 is TGTGCCAGCAGTTACGGCAGGCTCTATGGCTACACCTTC. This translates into CASSYGRLYGYTF.

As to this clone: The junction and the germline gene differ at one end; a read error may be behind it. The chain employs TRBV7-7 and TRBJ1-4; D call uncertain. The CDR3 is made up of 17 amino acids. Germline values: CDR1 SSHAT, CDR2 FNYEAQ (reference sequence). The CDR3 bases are TGTGCTAGCAGCCCGTTACAGTTGGATTGGGTGTTGGAAAAACTGTTTTTT. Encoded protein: CASSPLQLDWVLEKLFF.

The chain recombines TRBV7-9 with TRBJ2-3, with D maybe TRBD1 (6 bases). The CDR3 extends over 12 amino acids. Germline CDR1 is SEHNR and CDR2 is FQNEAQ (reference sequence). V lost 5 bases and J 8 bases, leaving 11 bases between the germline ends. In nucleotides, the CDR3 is TGTGCCAGCAGCCGGGACATCGGTACGCAGTATTTT. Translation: CASSRDIGTQYF.

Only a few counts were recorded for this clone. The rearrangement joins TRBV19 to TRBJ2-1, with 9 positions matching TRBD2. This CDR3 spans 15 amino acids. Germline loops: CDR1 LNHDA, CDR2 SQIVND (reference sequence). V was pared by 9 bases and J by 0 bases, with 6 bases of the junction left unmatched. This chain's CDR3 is CARREGTPSYNEQFF. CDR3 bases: TGTGCCAGGCGGGAGGGGACACCCTCCTACAATGAGCAGTTCTTC. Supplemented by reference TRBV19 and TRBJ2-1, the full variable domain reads DGGITQSPKYLFRKEGQNVTLSCEQNLNHDAMYWYRQDPGQGLRLIYYSQIVNDFQKGDIAEGYSVSREKKESFPLTVTSAQKNPTAFYLCARREGTPSYNEQFFGPGTRLTVL.

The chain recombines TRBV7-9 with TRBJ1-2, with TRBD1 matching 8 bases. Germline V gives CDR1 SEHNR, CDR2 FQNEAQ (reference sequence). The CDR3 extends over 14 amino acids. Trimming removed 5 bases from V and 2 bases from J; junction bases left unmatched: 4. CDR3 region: CASSRGQGNYGYTF. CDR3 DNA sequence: TGTGCCAGCAGCCGCGGACAGGGCAACTATGGCTACACCTTC.

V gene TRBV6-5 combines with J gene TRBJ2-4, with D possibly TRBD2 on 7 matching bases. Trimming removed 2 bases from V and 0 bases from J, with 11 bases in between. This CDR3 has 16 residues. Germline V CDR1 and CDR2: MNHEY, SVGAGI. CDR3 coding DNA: TGTGCCAGCAGTTACGGGCGGGGGCTAGCCAAAAACATTCAGTACTTC. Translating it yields CASSYGRGLAKNIQYF.

For the CDR3, the DNA is TGTGCCAGCAGCCAAGAGCCCCAGGACTCTGGGGCCAACGTCCTGACTTTC. Translated: CASSQEPQDSGANVLTF. This chain links TRBV4-2 with TRBJ2-6; D is uncertain. The CDR3 consists of 17 residues. Looked up from germline, CDR1 is LGHNA and CDR2 is YNFKEQ. The V end was cut by 0 bases, the J end by 0 bases, with 9 bases between.